These T cell receptor beta chains were read from a single sample in a study of blood T cells in healthy people across ages. TCRdb passed the 5' RACE reads through MiXCR, listing each CDR3 protein once. The table has over 600,000 distinct CDR3 sequences, 21% seen once; the top ten hold roughly 3.6%. Sequences were obtained from blood. These receptors all stem from a man between 70 and 80 years old in good health. CDR3s include the opening cysteine and the closing phenylalanine or tryptophan. D genes are given only for firm matches. Only part of the rows carry a size: once, few, many, or a class if the clone is expanded.

>TRBV12-3/TRBV12-4|NA|NA|TRBJ1-2
TGTGCCAGCAGTGGGGGACAAGCACCTAACTATGGCTACACCTTC
CASSGGQAPNYGYTF
>TRBV7-9|TRBD2|few|TRBJ2-2
TGTGCCAGCAGCGCCGCTAGCGGGAGCGGGGAGCTGTTTTTT
CASSAASGSGELFF
>TRBV7-2|NA|many|TRBJ2-7
TGTGCCAGCAGCTTTCAGAACTCAGCCGGATACGAGCAGTACTTC
CASSFQNSAGYEQYF
>TRBV6-5|TRBD1|NA|TRBJ2-3
TGTGCCAGCAGTTCGTCACAGGGGGTTGCCGATACGCAGTATTTT
CASSSSQGVADTQYF
>TRBV27|NA|few|TRBJ1-5
TGTGCCAGCAGTACCCGCCTTGGGGGGGGCAGCAATCAGCCCCAGCATTTT
CASSTRLGGGSNQPQHF
>TRBV6-2/TRBV6-3|NA|NA|TRBJ2-5
TGTGCCAGCAGGAACCTTATAACACTGACAGAAAACCAAGAGACCCAGTACTTC
CASRNLITLTENQETQYF
>TRBV20-1|TRBD2|few|TRBJ2-3
TGCAGTGCTAGAATCTCTAGCGGAAGCACAGATACGCAGTATTTT
CSARISSGSTDTQYF
>TRBV20-1|NA|NA|TRBJ1-4
TGCAGTGCTATCGCGGCCGCAGGCTGGCGCGGGGAAAAACTGTTTTTT
CSAIAAAGWRGEKLFF
>TRBV30|TRBD2|NA|TRBJ2-2
TGTGCCTGGAGCTTTTCTAGCGGGAGGGCCGGCGGGGAGCTGTTTTTT
CAWSFSSGRAGGELFF
>TRBV28|TRBD1|many|TRBJ2-1
TGTGCCAGCAGCTCCGGGACAGGGTTTTACAATGAGCAGTTCTTC
CASSSGTGFYNEQFF
>TRBV6-5|NA|NA|TRBJ2-1
TGTGCCAGCAGGTACAGCGCGGGCTCCTACAATGAGCAGTTCTTC
CASRYSAGSYNEQFF
>TRBV20-1|NA|few|TRBJ1-5
TGCAGTGCCGGAGTACAGGGTTATAGCAATCAGCCCCAGCATTTT
CSAGVQGYSNQPQHF
>TRBV5-1|TRBD1|NA|TRBJ1-3
TGCGCCAGCAGCTTGGAGCAGGGGGCAGGAAACACCATATATTTT
CASSLEQGAGNTIYF
>TRBV6-1|TRBD1|few|TRBJ1-4
TGTGCCAGCAGTGAAGCGGGGACAGGGAAAAGTGAAAAACTGTTTTTT
CASSEAGTGKSEKLFF
>TRBV12-5|NA|many|TRBJ2-7
TGTGCTAGTGGTTTGGATGGCAGCTCCTACGAGCAGTACTTC
CASGLDGSSYEQYF
>TRBV7-9|NA|NA|TRBJ1-4
TGTGCCAGCAGCCCCGCCAGCGAAAAACTGTTTTTT
CASSPASEKLFF
>TRBV5-1|NA|few|TRBJ2-1
TGCGCCAGCAGCTTGGAGGGCAGCCGCTCCTACAATGAGCAGTTCTTC
CASSLEGSRSYNEQFF
>TRBV7-9|NA|NA|TRBJ2-7
TGTGCCAGCAGCTACCAGAGTACCTACGAGCAGTACTTC
CASSYQSTYEQYF
>TRBV5-1|NA|NA|TRBJ1-2
TGCGCCAGCAGCTTGGATCCCGGGGTAGACTATGGCTACACCTTC
CASSLDPGVDYGYTF
>TRBV28|NA|NA|TRBJ1-3
TGTGCCAGCAGTTTAGTCCGAGATGGGAACACCATATATTTT
CASSLVRDGNTIYF
>TRBV14|NA|few|TRBJ1-5
TGTGCCAGCAGCCAAGATACCCCGGACCACCAGCCCCAGCATTTT
CASSQDTPDHQPQHF
>TRBV5-6|NA|many|TRBJ2-5
TGTGCCAGCAGCCGCTTACAGGGCGGGCAAGAGACCCAGTACTTC
CASSRLQGGQETQYF
>TRBV3-1|NA|NA|TRBJ2-7
TGTGCCAGCAGCCAAAGGTCGGTCTCCTACGAGCAGTACTTC
CASSQRSVSYEQYF
>TRBV20-1|NA|NA|TRBJ2-7
TGCAGTGCTAGAGCACAGTTAAGCTCCTACGAGCAGTACTTC
CSARAQLSSYEQYF